This TCR beta chain emerged from a study of cytomegalovirus exposure and HLA in healthy donors. Overall study context: Roughly 170 million T cells yielded approximately 110 million unique TCR beta sequences in earlier analysis. Of all 400 or so donors who were genotyped, roughly 81% belonged to the Caucasian-associated ancestry cluster.

Study-wide results and limits: Most subjects had HLA-A and HLA-B alleles reportedly predicted accurately by TCR beta sequences.

The study ran its PCR with 60 Vbeta and 13 Jbeta primers. The protocol was immunoSEQ multiplex PCR, while the TCRdb copy is restricted to in-frame clones and leaves out a portion. The sample includes just over 150,000 clones. Points on this clone: Its antigen is not identified.

Trimming shortened V by 5 bases and J by 3 bases, and 8 bases separated the two germline ends. The CDR3 sequence is 11 residues long. Germline V gene lookup returns CDR1 SQVTM and CDR2 ANQGSEA. Sequencing was carried out using PBMCs. The chain links TRBV29-1 to TRBJ2-7, with TRBD2 as a possible D gene (6 bases). This TCR derives from a woman in her fifties or sixties in good health and CMV-seronegative. DNA of the CDR3: TGCAGCGTTCGCGGGGACTACGAGCAGTACTTC. Protein: CSVRGDYEQYF.